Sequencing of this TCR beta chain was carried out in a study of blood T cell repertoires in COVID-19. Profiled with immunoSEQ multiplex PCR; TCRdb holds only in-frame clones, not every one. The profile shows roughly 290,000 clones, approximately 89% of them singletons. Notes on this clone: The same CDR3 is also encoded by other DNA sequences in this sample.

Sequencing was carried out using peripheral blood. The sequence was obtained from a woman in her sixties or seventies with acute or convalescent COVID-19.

In DNA form, the CDR3 reads TGTGCCAGCAGTTTATCAGGGGGTTATGGCTACACCTTC. Its protein is CASSLSGGYGYTF. V is TRBV27 and J is TRBJ1-2; tentative D call: TRBD1 (6 bases). The CDR3 is 13 residues long. Looked up from germline, CDR1 is MNHEY and CDR2 is SMNVEV (reference sequence). V dropped 0 bases and J dropped 5 bases, with 7 bases sitting between them.